The 16 T cell receptor beta chains in this list originate from one sample, sequenced in a study of blood T cell repertoires in COVID-19. Profiling relied on immunoSEQ multiplex PCR, and the TCRdb table lists in-frame clones only, not all of them. The sample consists of about 180,000 clones, 70% to 90% of them appearing once. The sequenced material came from peripheral blood. The source is a man aged 40-50 years with active or convalescent COVID-19.

V gene TRBV19 combines with J gene TRBJ1-2; D may be TRBD1 (6 bases). The CDR3 contains 17 residues. The V gene's germline CDR1 is LNHDA and CDR2 SQIVND (reference sequence). V was cut by 0 bases and J by 9 bases, with 23 bases left in between. The CDR3 region is CASSIDPACRGEGCYTF. The CDR3 bases are TGTGCCAGTAGTATAGATCCCGCATGCAGGGGCGAGGGTTGCTACACCTTC.

The J gene is TRBJ1-6, the V gene TRBV7-9; 9 bases map to TRBD1. CDR1 is SEHNR, CDR2 FQNEAQ, per germline (reference sequence). V dropped 1 base and J dropped 10; count of bases not matched to a gene: 5. This CDR3 contains 15 residues. CDR3 DNA sequence: TGTGCCAGCAGCTTAGATGGGACAGGGCGATCACCCCTCCACTTT. Amino acids: CASSLDGTGRSPLHF. Full variable domain (outside the CDR3, taken from reference TRBV7-9 and TRBJ1-6): DTGVSQNPRHKITKRGQNVTFRCDPISEHNRLYWYRQTLGQGPEFLTYFQNEAQLEKSRLLSDRFSAERPKGSFSTLEIQRTEQGDSAMYLCASSLDGTGRSPLHFGNGTRLTVT.

The J gene is TRBJ2-1, the V gene TRBV5-1, with 9 bases that match TRBD2. V lost 4 bases and J lost 5; bases outside the gene matches: 4. The CDR3 consists of 14 residues. Germline V gives CDR1 SGHRS, CDR2 YFSETQ. The CDR3: CASSPGTSHNEQFF. The DNA for the CDR3 is TGCGCCAGCAGCCCCGGGACTAGCCACAATGAGCAGTTCTTC.

The rearrangement joins TRBV7-8 to TRBJ1-1; possible D gene TRBD1, 6 bases. The germline V gene encodes CDR1 SGHVS and CDR2 FQNEAQ. The CDR3 contains 15 residues. Trimming removed 1 base at V and 3 bases at J, with 12 bases between. CDR3 residues: CASSLGGLADTEAFF. CDR3 DNA sequence: TGTGCCAGCAGCTTAGGGGGGCTTGCGGACACTGAAGCTTTCTTT.

This sequence joins TRBV5-1 and TRBJ1-1; the D is unclear. V was trimmed by 1 base and J by 1 base, leaving 5 bases between them. Looked up from germline, CDR1 is SGHRS and CDR2 is YFSETQ. The CDR3 runs 13 residues. The CDR3 loop reads CASSLLSNTEAFF. CDR3 nucleotides: TGCGCCAGCAGCTTGTTATCGAACACTGAAGCTTTCTTT.

Only a few counts were recorded for this clone. This chain joins TRBV3-1 (or the pseudogene TRBV3-2) and TRBJ2-1, with TRBD1 as a possible D gene (6 bases). The CDR3 covers 16 residues. V was trimmed by 0 bases and J by 6 bases, leaving 15 bases between them. Germline assignment: CDR1 LGHDT and CDR2 YNNKEL (reference sequence). The CDR3 nucleotides read TGTGCCAGCAGCCAAGAGCTAGCAACGGACAGCAATGAGCAGTTCTTC. Its translation: CASSQELATDSNEQFF.

The chain joins TRBV11-2 to TRBJ2-7; 7 bases line up with TRBD1. The J segment lost 3 bases and the V segment lost 4 bases, leaving 6 bases of the junction unmatched. The CDR3 runs 14 residues. Looked up from germline, CDR1 is SGHAT and CDR2 is FQNNGV. CDR3 loop: CASSSPRDSYEQYF. The CDR3 DNA is TGTGCCAGCAGCTCCCCCCGGGACAGCTACGAGCAGTACTTC.

V and J are TRBV6-5 and TRBJ1-3; 10 nucleotides line up with TRBD1. The germline gives CDR1 MNHEY, CDR2 SVGAGI. The CDR3 has 14 amino acids. The ends lost 0 bases at V and 11 bases at J; junction bases unmatched: 4. CDR3 sequence (DNA): TGTGCCAGCAGTTACTCGGGGACAGGGGATGCCATATATTTT. Residues: CASSYSGTGDAIYF.

V is TRBV6-2 or TRBV6-3 and J is TRBJ2-7; D not resolved. Trimming stripped 2 bases from V and 4 bases from J, with 9 bases between. CDR1 MNHEY and CDR2 SVGEGT come from the germline V gene. The CDR3 is 13 residues long. The CDR3, as DNA: TGTGCCAGCAGTTACCGATCCACTTACGAGCAGTACTTC. Translation gives CASSYRSTYEQYF.

The chain recombines TRBV5-6 with TRBJ2-3; 10 bases align to TRBD2. The CDR3 is 16 amino acids. Germline trimming cut 4 bases from V and 2 bases from J; bases unmatched to any gene: 7. Looked up from germline, CDR1 is SGHDT and CDR2 is YYEEEE. CDR3 loop: CASSTLAGGNTDTQYF. CDR3 in DNA: TGTGCCAGCAGCACCTTAGCGGGGGGAAACACAGATACGCAGTATTTT.

The chain uses TRBV15 and TRBJ2-5; 8 nucleotides agree with TRBD1. Losses at the gene ends were 7 bases for V and 3 bases for J; bases not matched to a gene: 4. This CDR3 is built from 13 residues. Germline V gene data show CDR1 as LNHNV and CDR2 as YYDKDF (reference sequence). This CDR3 is CATNLDREETQYF. CDR3 DNA sequence: TGTGCCACCAATTTGGACAGGGAAGAGACCCAGTACTTC.

This chain connects TRBV3-1 (or the pseudogene TRBV3-2) to TRBJ2-5, with no clear D. Deletions cut 1 base from V and 4 bases from J, with 4 bases between. This CDR3 contains 12 residues. CDR1 and CDR2 (germline): LGHDT, YNNKEL (reference sequence). The CDR3 reads CASSQAGETQYF. The DNA for the CDR3 is TGTGCCAGCAGCCAAGCAGGAGAGACCCAGTACTTC.

The chain recombines TRBV2 with TRBJ1-5; D call uncertain. In germline, CDR1 is SNHLY, CDR2 FYNNEI. V shed 7 bases and J shed 3 bases, with 13 bases lying between them. There are 14 residues in the CDR3. CDR3 nucleotides: TGTGCCAGCAACGGGGTGCAGGTCAATCAGCCCCAGCATTTT. It yields the protein CASNGVQVNQPQHF.

V usage is TRBV30 and J usage is TRBJ2-3; 12 nucleotides agree with TRBD2. Germline-derived CDR1 and CDR2 are GTSNPN and SVGIG (reference sequence). V trimming: 3 bases; J trimming: 0 bases; junction bases outside the gene matches: 4. The CDR3 consists of 16 residues. The CDR3 DNA sequence: TGTGCCTGGAGCGCTGGACTAGCGGGGAGCACAGATACGCAGTATTTT. It specifies CAWSAGLAGSTDTQYF.

This chain uses TRBV29-1 with TRBJ1-3; tentatively, D is TRBD1 (6 bases). Germline V gene data show CDR1 as SQVTM and CDR2 as ANQGSEA. V dropped 6 bases and J dropped 2 bases, with 11 bases sitting between them. CDR3 length equals 13 residues. CDR3 residues: CSVRGGAGNTIYF. In DNA, the CDR3 is TGCAGCGTCCGAGGGGGGGCTGGAAACACCATATATTTT.

The rearrangement links TRBV5-1 to TRBJ2-7; perhaps TRBD2 as D (5 bases). V shed 0 bases and J shed 2 bases, with 15 bases lying between them. Germline values: CDR1 SGHRS, CDR2 YFSETQ. The CDR3 spans 16 residues. CDR3 sequence (DNA): TGCGCCAGCAGCTTGGGGGCTAGAGCGGTAGCCTACGAGCAGTACTTC. Translated: CASSLGARAVAYEQYF.